This T cell receptor beta chain derives from a study of cytomegalovirus exposure and HLA in healthy donors. Trimming removed 3 bases at V and 2 bases at J, with 18 bases between. The CDR3 has 16 amino acids. Germline V lookup: CDR1 SGHNT, CDR2 YYREEE (reference sequence). Profiling relied on immunoSEQ multiplex PCR, and the TCRdb table lists in-frame clones only, not all of them. The data contain around 180,000 clones, roughly 86% of them singletons. Concerning this clone: Its antigen remains unknown.

Study findings and constraints: Cytomegalovirus association was assigned to more than 150 TCR beta chains. Many donors carried some public TCRs, although rarity characterized most TCR sequences.

Sequenced sample: PBMCs. This clonotype was obtained from a woman aged 18-29 years in good health and CMV-seronegative. The rearrangement uses TRBV5-4 and TRBJ2-7; TRBD1 is a possible D gene (6 bases). The CDR3 region has the DNA TGTGCCAGCAGCTCCATAGACGGACAGAGCACCTACGAGCAGTACTTC. Amino acids: CASSSIDGQSTYEQYF. Supplemented by reference TRBV5-4 and TRBJ2-7, the full variable domain reads ETGVTQSPTHLIKTRGQQVTLRCSSQSGHNTVSWYQQALGQGPQFIFQYYREEENGRGNFPPRFSGLQFPNYSSELNVNALELDDSALYLCASSSIDGQSTYEQYFGPGTRLTVT.